The 2 T cell receptor beta chains listed next were all sequenced from one sample in a study of cytomegalovirus exposure and HLA in healthy donors. The study ran its PCR with 60 Vbeta and 13 Jbeta primers. Here immunoSEQ multiplex PCR was the method, and the copy in TCRdb shows in-frame clones only, minus some. This sample has more than 150,000 clones, with around 80% found just once. The sample consisted of PBMCs. The source of these receptors is a woman aged 30 to 39 in good health and CMV-seropositive.

V is TRBV7-6 and J is TRBJ2-3; 11 bases match TRBD2. J lost 4 bases, V lost 4 bases, and 4 bases had no gene match. The CDR3 has 15 residues. Germline assignment: CDR1 SGHVS and CDR2 FNYEAQ. DNA of the CDR3: TGTGCCAGCAGCTACAGGACTAGCGGGTCAGATACGCAGTATTTT. Translating it yields CASSYRTSGSDTQYF.

V is TRBV4-3 and J is TRBJ2-7; a possible D gene is TRBD1 (7 bases). The germline V gene has CDR1 LGHNA and CDR2 YSLEER. V shed 0 bases and J shed 1 base, with 19 bases lying between them. The CDR3 contains 18 residues. The CDR3 sequence: CASSQEAGTVRESYEQYF. The CDR3 DNA follows: TGCGCCAGCAGCCAAGAGGCGGGGACAGTCCGAGAATCCTACGAGCAGTACTTC.